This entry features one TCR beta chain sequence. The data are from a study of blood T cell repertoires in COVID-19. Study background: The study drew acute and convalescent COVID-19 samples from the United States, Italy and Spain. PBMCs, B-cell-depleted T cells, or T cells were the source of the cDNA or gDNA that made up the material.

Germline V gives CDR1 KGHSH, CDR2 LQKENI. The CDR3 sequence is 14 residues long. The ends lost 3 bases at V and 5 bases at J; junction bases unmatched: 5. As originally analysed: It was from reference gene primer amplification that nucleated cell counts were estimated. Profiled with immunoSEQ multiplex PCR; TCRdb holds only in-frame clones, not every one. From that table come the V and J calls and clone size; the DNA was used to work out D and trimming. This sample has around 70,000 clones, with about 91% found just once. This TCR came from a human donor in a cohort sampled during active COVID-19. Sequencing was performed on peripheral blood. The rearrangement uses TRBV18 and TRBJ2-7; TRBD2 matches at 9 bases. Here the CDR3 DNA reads TGTGCCAGCTCACCGAGCGGGAGGAGGGACGAGCAGTACTTC. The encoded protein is CASSPSGRRDEQYF. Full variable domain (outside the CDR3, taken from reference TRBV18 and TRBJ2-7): NAGVMQNPRHLVRRRGQEARLRCSPMKGHSHVYWYRQLPEEGLKFMVYLQKENIIDESGMPKERFSAEFPKEGPSILRIQQVVRGDSAAYFCASSPSGRRDEQYFGPGTRLTVT.